The rows below give T cell receptor beta chains drawn from one sample of a study of cytomegalovirus exposure and HLA in healthy donors. The protocol was immunoSEQ multiplex PCR, while the TCRdb copy is restricted to in-frame clones and leaves out a portion. The table lists around 200,000 clones, almost 85% of them singletons, with 0.58% in the top ten. The specimen sequenced was PBMCs. The receptors were sampled from a woman aged 40 to 49 in good health and CMV-seronegative. Each CDR3 is given with its conserved first and last residue. D genes are given only for firm matches. Clone size is shown for a subset of rows, as once, few, many or a class of expanded clone.

v_call	j_call	d_call	clone_size	cdr3_nt	cdr3_aa
TRBV5-1	TRBJ1-1	.	.	TGCGCCAGCAGAGAAACGGGACAGAACACTGAAGCTTTCTTT	CASRETGQNTEAFF
TRBV30	TRBJ2-1	.	.	TGTGGGGTAGCAAAACCTGGAAAGAATGAGCAGTTCTTC	CGVAKPGKNEQFF
TRBV5-1	TRBJ2-3	TRBD2	.	TGCGCCAGCAGCTCGGGACTAGCGTATTCAGATACGCAGTATTTT	CASSSGLAYSDTQYF
TRBV4-2	TRBJ1-5	.	.	TGTGCCAGCAGCCAAGATATCCATCAGCCCCAGCATTTT	CASSQDIHQPQHF
TRBV7-9	TRBJ2-3	TRBD1	.	TGTGCCAGCAGCTTCGTCAGGGGGCCAAATGTAGGCACAGATACGCAGTATTTT	CASSFVRGPNVGTDTQYF
TRBV5-4	TRBJ1-2	TRBD1	few	TGTGCCAGCAGCCTGGGACAGGGAGGTTATGGCTACACCTTC	CASSLGQGGYGYTF
TRBV5-6	TRBJ1-2	.	.	TGTGCCAGCAGCCTACGATCGACAAGGGAGCTTCCCTATGGCTACACCTTC	CASSLRSTRELPYGYTF
TRBV6-1	TRBJ1-6	.	.	TGTGCCAGCAGTGACCCCAGGGCGCAGTATAATTCCCCCCTCCACTTT	CASSDPRAQYNSPLHF
TRBV6-6	TRBJ1-1	.	.	TGTGCCAGCAGTTACTCATCGAGCACTGAAGCTTTCTTT	CASSYSSSTEAFF
TRBV2	TRBJ2-3	.	.	TGTGCCAGCAGCCCAACGGGACAACCCACAGATACGCAGTATTTT	CASSPTGQPTDTQYF
TRBV10-3	TRBJ2-7	.	.	TGTGCCATCAAAGAGGTCTCCTCCTCCTACGAGCAGTACTTC	CAIKEVSSSYEQYF
TRBV2	TRBJ2-7	.	.	TGTGCCAGCAGTAATGGACTTGCCTCCTACGAGCAGTACTTC	CASSNGLASYEQYF
TRBV5-1	TRBJ2-5	.	.	TGCGCCAGCAGCCCCCAACTGGGGACACAAGAGACCCAGTACTTC	CASSPQLGTQETQYF
TRBV11-3	TRBJ1-6	.	.	TGTGCCAGCAGCTTAGAGGACAGTTCCTCCTATAATTCACCCCTCCACTTT	CASSLEDSSSYNSPLHF
TRBV7-3	TRBJ2-5	TRBD1	.	TGTGCCAGCAGCTTAGGGTGGGGACAGGGCGAGACCCAGTACTTC	CASSLGWGQGETQYF
TRBV30	TRBJ1-3	.	.	TGTGCCTGGAGTAGTTGGGGAGGCGCTGGAAACACCATATATTTT	CAWSSWGGAGNTIYF
TRBV4-1	TRBJ1-5	.	.	TGCGCCAGCAGCCTCAGGGAGGGGGATCAGCCCCAGCATTTT	CASSLREGDQPQHF
TRBV30	TRBJ1-1	.	.	TGTGCCTGGAGTCCATGGGAGGACCGGGAATACTTT	CAWSPWEDREYF
TRBV6-5	TRBJ2-7	.	.	TGTGCCAGCAGTTACAGACAAGAAAATGACGAGCAGTACTTC	CASSYRQENDEQYF
TRBV18	TRBJ2-7	TRBD1	.	TGTGCCAGCTCACCATCTAGCCAGGGGGCCTACGAGCAGTACTTC	CASSPSSQGAYEQYF
TRBV30	TRBJ2-3	TRBD1	.	TGTGCCTGGAGTTTACAGGGGCTCGACACAGATACGCAGTATTTT	CAWSLQGLDTDTQYF
TRBV7-8	TRBJ1-2	TRBD1	.	TGTGCCAGCAGAAAGGACAGGGTCGATGGCTACACCTTC	CASRKDRVDGYTF
TRBV30	TRBJ2-7	.	.	TGTGCCTGGAGCAACGGACAGCTTTACGAGCAGTACTTC	CAWSNGQLYEQYF
TRBV18	TRBJ1-3	TRBD1	.	TGTGCCAGCTCACCCGGACAGGGTGACTCTGGAAACACCATATATTTT	CASSPGQGDSGNTIYF
TRBV5-6	TRBJ2-6	.	.	TGTGCCAGCACAGGGGATGGGGCCAACGTCCTGACTTTC	CASTGDGANVLTF
TRBV6-5	TRBJ1-4	TRBD1	few	TGTGCCAGCAGGGGGACAGGGGTTAATGAAAAACTGTTTTTT	CASRGTGVNEKLFF
TRBV9	TRBJ2-5	.	once	TGTGCCAGCAACTCCGGGGACCAAGAGACCCAGTACTTC	CASNSGDQETQYF
TRBV6-1	TRBJ2-7	.	.	TGTGCCAGCAGTTCCCAACACGACTTCCCCTACGAGCAGTACTTC	CASSSQHDFPYEQYF
TRBV28	TRBJ2-7	TRBD1	.	TGTGCCAGTGAGACAGGGGGCGATGTCCCCTACGAGCAGTACTTC	CASETGGDVPYEQYF
TRBV7-8	TRBJ2-7	TRBD1	.	TGTGCCAGCAGCCGGCCAGGGACAGGGGGTTACGAGCAGTACTTC	CASSRPGTGGYEQYF
TRBV2	TRBJ2-5	.	.	TGTGCCAGCACTAACGGGACACTGCTTGAGACCCAGTACTTC	CASTNGTLLETQYF
TRBV6-6	TRBJ1-2	.	.	TGTGCCAGCAGAGACACGGCAGCCTATGGCTACACCTTC	CASRDTAAYGYTF
TRBV2	TRBJ1-1	.	.	TGTGCCAGCGAGGGACTTGAGGGGATGAACACTGAAGCTTTCTTT	CASEGLEGMNTEAFF
TRBV10-2	TRBJ1-1	TRBD1	few	TGCGCCAGCAGTACGACAGGGGGCTGGGCTTTCTTT	CASSTTGGWAFF
TRBV5-1	TRBJ1-2	.	.	TGCGCCAGCAGGGAGGATGCAGGAGCGCCCGGCTACACCTTC	CASREDAGAPGYTF
TRBV11-3	TRBJ2-2	.	.	TGTGCCAGCAGTCGGACAGTTACCGGGGAGCTGTTTTTT	CASSRTVTGELFF
TRBV9	TRBJ2-1	TRBD2	.	TGTGCCAGCAGCTTCATGGGACTAGCGGGGGATCAGCAGTTCTTC	CASSFMGLAGDQQFF
TRBV5-4	TRBJ1-6	.	few	TGTGCCAGCAGCTTGGGCCGGTATAATTCACCCCTCCACTTT	CASSLGRYNSPLHF
TRBV5-1	TRBJ2-7	.	.	TGCGCCAGCAGCTTGACTGCCTACGAGCAGTACTTC	CASSLTAYEQYF
TRBV19	TRBJ1-2	TRBD1	.	TGTGCCAGTAGTATTATAGGGGGCGAAAATGGCTACACCTTC	CASSIIGGENGYTF
TRBV5-1	TRBJ1-1	TRBD1	.	TGCGCCAGCAGCTTCACAGGGGGCACGTACACTGAAGCTTTCTTT	CASSFTGGTYTEAFF
TRBV6-5	TRBJ1-1	TRBD1	few	TGTGCCAGCAGGAACAGGGGGCAAACAGCTTTCTTT	CASRNRGQTAFF
TRBV6-1	TRBJ1-5	.	once	TGTGCCAGCAGTGAGGGGGCCCGGCAGCCCCAGCATTTT	CASSEGARQPQHF
TRBV5-1	TRBJ2-5	TRBD1	.	TGCGCCAGCAGCTTGACAGGGGCGGTTGAGACCCAGTACTTC	CASSLTGAVETQYF
TRBV7-2	TRBJ2-5	TRBD2	.	TGTGCCAGCAGCATAGATTTGCGGGGGGGCCTACTAGAGACCCAGTACTTC	CASSIDLRGGLLETQYF
TRBV7-2	TRBJ2-5	TRBD1	.	TGTGCCAGCAGCTTGGACAGGGGGAAGGAGACCCAGTACTTC	CASSLDRGKETQYF
TRBV5-8	TRBJ2-7	TRBD1	.	TGTGCCACCCTGGGTGGACAGGGCGAGCAGTACTTC	CATLGGQGEQYF
TRBV5-1	TRBJ2-3	.	.	TGCGCCAGCAGCTCAATCGTGGGGACACAGGATACGCAGTATTTT	CASSSIVGTQDTQYF
TRBV6-1	TRBJ1-4	.	few	TGTGCCAGCAGTGAAGATTATCGGGGAGGTTATGAAAAACTGTTTTTT	CASSEDYRGGYEKLFF
TRBV7-6	TRBJ1-1	TRBD1	.	TGTGCCAGCAGCTTAGCAGGGGGCTACCAGAACACTGAAGCTTTCTTT	CASSLAGGYQNTEAFF
TRBV10-3	TRBJ2-1	.	.	TGTGCCATCAGTGAGTCTAGCTACAATGAGCAGTTCTTC	CAISESSYNEQFF
TRBV2	TRBJ1-5	TRBD1	.	TGTGCCAGCAGTGGTAACAGGGGTAGCAATCAGCCCCAGCATTTT	CASSGNRGSNQPQHF
TRBV11-3	TRBJ2-1	.	.	TGTGCCAGCAGCTTAGTAGGGCCGGACAGTGAGCAGTTCTTC	CASSLVGPDSEQFF
TRBV2	TRBJ1-2	.	few	TGTGCCAGCAGTGGAGACTATGGCTACACCTTC	CASSGDYGYTF
TRBV19	TRBJ2-2	.	.	TGTGCCAGTTCGCTCGGGGTAAACACCGGGGAGCTGTTTTTT	CASSLGVNTGELFF
TRBV7-6	TRBJ1-6	TRBD1	.	TGTGCCAGCAGCTCGACAGGGATAAATTCACCCCTCCACTTT	CASSSTGINSPLHF